This is a list of T cell receptor beta chains from one sample in a study of early T cells in non-severe SARS-CoV-2 infection. TCRdb independently ran MiXCR on the 5' RACE reads; one entry per CDR3 protein. The sample includes tens of thousands of distinct CDR3 sequences, roughly an eighth seen only once; the top ten take 4% to 5.5%. The specimen was whole blood. These TCRs come from an adult who was a healthcare worker with PCR-confirmed SARS-CoV-2 infection or an uninfected control (not recorded which). The CDR3 runs from the conserved cysteine through the conserved F or W. The order of the fields is D gene, clone size, J gene, V gene, CDR3 DNA, CDR3 protein. A D gene is named only where the DNA matches it firmly. The listing skips clone size in some rows; elsewhere it reads once, few, many or a size class.

. | . | TRBJ1-6 | TRBV28 | TGTGCCAGCAGCATCCCCGCCCCGGAGGACTATTCACCCCTCCACTTT | CASSIPAPEDYSPLHF
. | once | TRBJ1-1 | TRBV4-2 | TGTGCCAGCAGCCAAGAGGGGGTAGGACCCACTGAAGCTTTCTTT | CASSQEGVGPTEAFF
. | many | TRBJ2-5 | TRBV10-2 | TGCGCCAGCAGTGAGGCAGAGACCCAGTACTTC | CASSEAETQYF
. | few | TRBJ2-1 | TRBV6-1 | TGTGCCAGCAGTCCTCTTAGCTCCTACAATGAGCAGTTCTTC | CASSPLSSYNEQFF
. | many | TRBJ2-5 | TRBV7-2 | TGTGCCAGCAGCTTGCAGGCGGGCCAAGAGACCCAGTACTTC | CASSLQAGQETQYF
TRBD1 | . | TRBJ2-3 | TRBV10-1 | TGCGCCAGCAGTGAAGCATGGACAGGGGGCCTAGATACGCAGTATTTT | CASSEAWTGGLDTQYF
. | few | TRBJ2-1 | TRBV11-2 | TGTGCCAGCAGCTTAGATCCCAGTGAGCAGTTCTTC | CASSLDPSEQFF
. | many | TRBJ2-7 | TRBV19 | TGTGCCAGTAGTATTGACGGAGCCTACGAGCAGTACTTC | CASSIDGAYEQYF
. | many | TRBJ2-5 | TRBV9 | TGTGCCAGCAGCCACATGGGGGAACTGGAGACCCAGTACTTC | CASSHMGELETQYF
. | . | TRBJ2-7 | TRBV29-1 | TGCAGCGTTGCGGGAACCCCCAGGGATTCCTACGAGCAGTACTTC | CSVAGTPRDSYEQYF
TRBD1 | . | TRBJ2-7 | TRBV7-2 | TGTGCCAGCAGCTTGACTCGGACAGGGGGTGACGAGCAGTACTTC | CASSLTRTGGDEQYF
. | few | TRBJ2-5 | TRBV12-3/TRBV12-4 | TGTGCCAGCAGTCCAACTAGGATCGGTGAGACCCAGTACTTC | CASSPTRIGETQYF
. | many | TRBJ1-4 | TRBV5-5 | TGTGCCAGCAGCGCGACTACAACTAATGAAAAACTGTTTTTT | CASSATTTNEKLFF
. | few | TRBJ2-1 | TRBV5-1 | TGCGCCAGCAGCTATGGCGTAGCTGGATCCTACAATGAGCAGTTCTTC | CASSYGVAGSYNEQFF
TRBD2 | few | TRBJ2-1 | TRBV7-2 | TGTGCCAGCAGCTTAGATGCTAGCGGGGGGGGCTACAATGAGCAGTTCTTC | CASSLDASGGGYNEQFF
TRBD2 | many | TRBJ2-5 | TRBV11-2 | TGTGCCAGCAGCTTCGGAAGCGGGAGGCCAGAAGAGACCCAGTACTTC | CASSFGSGRPEETQYF
. | few | TRBJ1-2 | TRBV7-3 | TGTGCCAGCAGCTTAGTCGCAGGCCGTGGCTACACCTTC | CASSLVAGRGYTF
. | many | TRBJ2-2 | TRBV7-6 | TGTGCCAGCAGCCCCCGGAGGGCCAGCACCGGGGAGCTGTTTTTT | CASSPRRASTGELFF
TRBD2 | many | TRBJ2-2 | TRBV10-3 | TGTGCCATCAGCGAGGGACTAGCGGGGGTCACCGGGGAGCTGTTTTTT | CAISEGLAGVTGELFF
. | many | TRBJ2-1 | TRBV7-9 | TGTGCCAGCAGCTTATCTGGTTATGAGCAGTTCTTC | CASSLSGYEQFF
TRBD2 | many | TRBJ2-7 | TRBV6-1 | TGTGCCAGCAGTGAACCTAGCGGGACCTACGAGCAGTACTTC | CASSEPSGTYEQYF
TRBD1 | many | TRBJ1-1 | TRBV18 | TGTGCCAGCTCAACTGGACAGGGGATTGCTTTCTTT | CASSTGQGIAFF